This T cell receptor (beta chain) was found in a study of shared clonotypes between healthy human individuals. This CDR3 has 14 amino acids. Trimming removed 1 base from V and 8 bases from J, with 12 bases in between. Germline CDR1 reads SEHNR; CDR2 reads FQNEAQ (reference sequence). The assay was immunoSEQ multiplex PCR, and TCRdb's table has in-frame clones only and misses some. The repertoire includes about 490,000 clones, less than 80% of them detected once, and 10% to 15% sits in the top ten. The rearrangement joins TRBV7-9 to TRBJ2-1; weak D call: TRBD2 (5 bases). The receptor was isolated from a woman aged 40 to 50 in good health. Some clones in this sample may be carry-over from other donors' samples. Sequenced material: PBMCs. As DNA, the CDR3 is TGTGCCAGCAGCTTAGTCTCTAGCTTCGATGAGCAGTTCTTC. Protein: CASSLVSSFDEQFF.